The source of this TCR beta chain is a study of cytomegalovirus exposure and HLA in healthy donors. Study-level information: Researchers found that approximately 80% of over 350 genotyped donors fell within the Caucasian-associated ancestry cluster.

From germline, CDR1 is MNHEY and CDR2 SMNVEV (reference sequence). V lost 5 bases and J 3 bases, leaving 11 bases between the germline ends. This CDR3 is 13 amino acids long. PCR used 60 Vbeta primers and 13 Jbeta primers. Libraries were prepared by immunoSEQ multiplex PCR; TCRdb keeps only in-frame clonotypes and omits some of them. The data contain approximately 180,000 clones, around 81% of them singletons. The chain employs TRBV27 and TRBJ2-7; no reliable D call. The sequence was collected from a woman aged 25-40 years in good health and CMV-seronegative. The sequenced sample was PBMCs. DNA of the CDR3: TGTGCCAGCAGTCCCGACACCATCTACGAGCAGTACTTC. Translating it yields CASSPDTIYEQYF.